This TCR beta chain was identified during a study of T cell repertoires in ileal Crohn's disease. With 6 bases clipped from V and 5 bases from J, the junction kept 10 bases outside the gene matches. The germline V gene encodes CDR1 SQVTM and CDR2 ANQGSEA. This CDR3 contains 13 residues. Clones were read by immunoSEQ multiplex PCR, and TCRdb kept only the in-frame ones, dropping some. The sample shows roughly 29,000 clones, about four fifths of them seen only once. The sample was ileal tissue. The V and J genes are TRBV29-1 and TRBJ2-7; 7 bases agree with TRBD1. This receptor was taken from an adult with Crohn's disease. CDR3 sequence: CSVSGGESHEQYF. The CDR3 DNA reads TGCAGCGTGTCAGGGGGTGAATCTCACGAGCAGTACTTC.